The 21 T cell receptor beta chains listed next were all sequenced from one sample in a study of Ad26.COV2.S vaccination and SARS-CoV-2 variants. TCRdb's copy holds only in-frame clones and misses some; the assay was immunoSEQ multiplex PCR. The table lists under 550,000 clones, approximately 92% of them singletons. Sample treatment: over 15 received Ad26.COV2.S at low or high dose, single or two shots; about 5 received placebo; per-sample allocation not given. The samples date from day 63 after the first vaccine or placebo injection. Sequences were derived from peripheral blood, sampled in a trial of Ad26.COV2.S vaccine versus placebo. The source is a person between 18 and 65 years old who received the Ad26.COV2.S COVID-19 vaccine or a placebo.

The chain joins TRBV2 to TRBJ2-1, with TRBD2 matching over 9 bases. The V segment lost 6 bases and the J segment 9 bases; nucleotides outside the gene matches: 9. CDR1 is SNHLY, CDR2 FYNNEI, per germline. CDR3 length equals 14 residues. The CDR3 sequence: CASSPVLAGVEQFF. CDR3 in DNA: TGTGCCAGCAGCCCCGTGTTAGCGGGAGTTGAGCAGTTCTTC. Based on the CDR3 plus reference TRBV2 and TRBJ2-1, the full variable domain is EPEVTQTPSHQVTQMGQEVILRCVPISNHLYFYWYRQILGQKVEFLVSFYNNEISEKSEIFDDQFSVERPDGSNFTLKIRSTKLEDSAMYFCASSPVLAGVEQFFGPGTRLTVL.

The chain recombines TRBV2 with TRBJ2-6, with a tentative D call TRBD1 (5 bases). The CDR3 is made up of 14 amino acids. V lost 5 bases and J 3 bases, leaving 8 bases between the germline ends. The germline V gene encodes CDR1 SNHLY and CDR2 FYNNEI. CDR3 in amino acids: CASSSGFGANVLTF. CDR3 bases: TGTGCCAGCAGTTCAGGGTTTGGGGCCAACGTCCTGACTTTC. Based on the CDR3 plus reference TRBV2 and TRBJ2-6, the full variable domain is EPEVTQTPSHQVTQMGQEVILRCVPISNHLYFYWYRQILGQKVEFLVSFYNNEISEKSEIFDDQFSVERPDGSNFTLKIRSTKLEDSAMYFCASSSGFGANVLTFGAGSRLTVL.

The chain joins TRBV15 to TRBJ2-5; D gene ambiguous. The CDR3 is made up of 16 amino acids. Between the trimmed V and J ends, which lost 0 bases and 1 base, there was a span of 12 bases. Per the germline V gene, CDR1 is LNHNV and CDR2 is YYDKDF (reference sequence). Written as DNA, the CDR3 is TGTGCCACCAGCAGAGACGGTTCAGCAGGCCAAGAGACCCAGTACTTC. Protein product: CATSRDGSAGQETQYF.

The rearrangement uses TRBV7-8 and TRBJ2-7, with D perhaps assigned TRBD1 or TRBD2 (5 bases each). Deletions cut 3 bases from V and 6 bases from J, with 18 bases between. Germline CDR1 reads SGHVS; CDR2 reads FQNEAQ. The CDR3 extends over 15 amino acids. The chain's CDR3 is CASSLLSVVGAEQYF. CDR3 DNA sequence: TGTGCCAGCAGCTTGTTGTCAGTGGTCGGGGCCGAGCAGTACTTC.

The sample holds one count of this clone. The CDR3 region has the DNA TGTGCCAGCAGCTTAGGAGTTGCGGGGTCCTATGGCTACACCTTC. Translation: CASSLGVAGSYGYTF. The chain links TRBV7-9 to TRBJ1-2; D is uncertain. Looked up from germline, CDR1 is SEHNR and CDR2 is FQNEAQ (reference sequence). This CDR3 is built from 15 residues. V was cut by 1 base and J by 4 bases, with 13 bases left in between.

The chain combines TRBV5-4 with TRBJ1-4; D unresolved. The CDR3 length is 14 residues. V dropped 1 base and J dropped 4 bases, with 8 bases sitting between them. Per the germline V gene, CDR1 is SGHNT and CDR2 is YYREEE (reference sequence). The CDR3 here is CASSLRGRNEKLFF. The CDR3 nucleotides read TGTGCCAGCAGCTTGAGAGGCCGTAATGAAAAACTGTTTTTT.

About this clone itself: The sample carries other DNA sequences with the same CDR3. V gene TRBV4-1 combines with J gene TRBJ1-1; 7 bases match TRBD1. This CDR3 spans 14 amino acids. Germline V gives CDR1 MGHRA, CDR2 YSYEKL. J was trimmed by 2 bases and V by 1 base; bases with no gene match: 1. CDR3 residues: CASSQGQGNTEAFF. The CDR3 DNA reads TGCGCCAGCAGCCAAGGACAGGGAAACACTGAAGCTTTCTTT.

The chain recombines TRBV28 with TRBJ1-1; a weak D match, TRBD1 (6 bases). Germline V gene lookup returns CDR1 MDHEN and CDR2 SYDVKM. The CDR3 runs to 15 residues. V was cut by 4 bases and J by 1 base, with 13 bases left in between. The CDR3 DNA sequence: TGTGCCAGCAGTTCCAGGGGCAACACGAACACTGAAGCTTTCTTT. This sequence encodes CASSSRGNTNTEAFF.

The V call is TRBV2, the J call TRBJ2-7; 10 bases line up with TRBD2. J gave up 0 bases and V 3 bases, and 2 bases lay outside the gene matches. CDR3 length: 15 amino acids. Germline CDR1 is SNHLY and CDR2 is FYNNEI. The CDR3: CASSEASGSSYEQYF. CDR3 coding DNA: TGTGCCAGCAGTGAGGCTAGCGGGAGCTCCTACGAGCAGTACTTC.

The chain links TRBV3-1 (or the pseudogene TRBV3-2) to TRBJ1-3; D possibly corresponds to TRBD1 (5 bases). This CDR3 spans 15 amino acids. Deletions cut 2 bases from V and 2 bases from J, with 10 bases between. Germline values: CDR1 LGHDT, CDR2 YNNKEL (reference sequence). CDR3 protein: CASSQQRGPGNTIYF. The CDR3 nucleotides read TGTGCCAGCAGCCAACAAAGGGGACCTGGAAACACCATATATTTT.

The rearrangement links TRBV19 to TRBJ2-1; possibly TRBD2 for D (5 bases). Looked up from germline, CDR1 is LNHDA and CDR2 is SQIVND (reference sequence). The CDR3 runs to 14 residues. V shed 5 bases and J shed 8 bases, with 16 bases lying between them. CDR3 DNA sequence: TGTGCCAGTAGTGCTCTAGCAACCCTAGATGAGCAGTTCTTC. This codes for CASSALATLDEQFF.

The rearrangement uses TRBV28 and TRBJ1-1, with unresolved D. Between the trimmed V and J ends, which lost 2 bases and 6 bases, there was a span of 7 bases. Germline V CDR1 and CDR2: MDHEN, SYDVKM. The CDR3 totals 12 residues. CDR3 sequence (DNA): TGTGCCAGCAGTTTAGTCGTCTCTGAAGCTTTCTTT. This codes for CASSLVVSEAFF. Complete variable domain (other parts from reference TRBV28 and TRBJ1-1): DVKVTQSSRYLVKRTGEKVFLECVQDMDHENMFWYRQDPGLGLRLIYFSYDVKMKEKGDIPEGYSVSREKKERFSLILESASTNQTSMYLCASSLVVSEAFFGQGTRLTVV.

V is TRBV6-5 and J is TRBJ2-2; D ambiguous. V gave up 8 bases and J gave up 1 base, with 11 bases separating them. CDR3 length: 14 residues. Germline values: CDR1 MNHEY, CDR2 SVGAGI. CDR3 in amino acids: CASYLYRNTGELFF. The CDR3 DNA reads as TGTGCCAGCTATCTATACAGGAACACCGGGGAGCTGTTTTTT.

V usage is TRBV4-3 and J usage is TRBJ2-5; 11 bases align to TRBD2. CDR1 is LGHNA, CDR2 YSLEER, per germline. The trim removed 0 bases at V and 5 bases at J, leaving 5 bases unmatched. The CDR3 runs to 16 residues. The DNA of the CDR3 is TGCGCCAGCAGCCAAGAACTAGCGGGGGCAGGCGAGACCCAGTACTTC. Its translation: CASSQELAGAGETQYF.

The chain carries TRBV9 and TRBJ1-6; 10 bases map to TRBD1. CDR1 and CDR2 from the germline V gene are SGDLS and YYNGEE. The CDR3 consists of 14 residues. Trimming cost V 4 bases and J 6 bases; bases outside gene matches: 1. The CDR3 sequence is CASSWTGGNSPLHF. The CDR3 DNA sequence: TGTGCCAGCAGCTGGACAGGGGGTAATTCACCCCTCCACTTT.

V usage is TRBV19 and J usage is TRBJ2-1; no clear D gene. The V end lost 3 bases, the J end lost 10 bases, and 13 bases lay between the germline ends. The CDR3 consists of 13 residues. Germline values: CDR1 LNHDA, CDR2 SQIVND (reference sequence). CDR3 coding DNA: TGTGCCAGTAGTATTTTAGCTGAGAGGGAGCAGTTCTTC. Translating it yields CASSILAEREQFF.

The chain joins TRBV27 to TRBJ2-7, with D perhaps TRBD2 (6 bases). The CDR3 has 15 amino acids. Trimming removed 4 bases from V and 3 bases from J, with 16 bases in between. Germline loops: CDR1 MNHEY, CDR2 SMNVEV (reference sequence). The CDR3 is CASSSQLGEDYEQYF. The CDR3 nucleotides read TGTGCCAGCAGTTCCCAGCTGGGGGAGGACTACGAGCAGTACTTC.

J is TRBJ1-2 and V is TRBV5-4, with D maybe TRBD1 (5 bases). Deletions cut 4 bases from V and 2 bases from J, with 6 bases between. The CDR3 has 12 amino acids. Germline CDR1 SGHNT, CDR2 YYREEE (reference sequence). CDR3 nucleotides: TGTGCCAGCAGCAGGGACAACTATGGCTACACCTTC. As protein: CASSRDNYGYTF.

As DNA, the CDR3 is TGTGCCAGCAGTTACCCCGGGACTAGCTGGCACGAGCAGTACTTC. Amino acid sequence: CASSYPGTSWHEQYF. The rearrangement joins TRBV28 to TRBJ2-7, with 9 positions matching TRBD2. The V and J ends lost 4 bases and 5 bases, in that order; junction bases with no gene match: 9. The CDR3 is 15 residues long. Germline-derived CDR1 and CDR2 are MDHEN and SYDVKM.

The V gene is TRBV7-2, the J gene TRBJ2-7; either TRBD1 or TRBD2 may supply D (7 bases each). Trimming removed 5 bases from V and 0 bases from J, with 11 bases in between. Germline V gene sequence: CDR1 SGHTA, CDR2 FQGNSA. This CDR3 is 14 amino acids long. The CDR3 region is CASSQGDYSYEQYF. The DNA for the CDR3 is TGTGCCAGCAGCCAGGGGGACTACTCCTACGAGCAGTACTTC.

The chain has TRBV7-2 and TRBJ1-2; maybe TRBD1 (6 bases). This CDR3 region has 17 residues. Germline V gene lookup returns CDR1 SGHTA and CDR2 FQGNSA. Trimming shortened V by 0 bases and J by 0 bases, and 14 bases separated the two germline ends. CDR3 in DNA: TGTGCCAGCAGCTTAGCCCCTGGCGGGGGCCCTAACTATGGCTACACCTTC. It yields the protein CASSLAPGGGPNYGYTF.